One T cell receptor beta chain is described in this entry. Its antigen is unidentified. The sample is drawn from a study of cytomegalovirus exposure and HLA in healthy donors. TCRdb's copy holds only in-frame clones and misses some; the assay was immunoSEQ multiplex PCR. The table records around 70,000 clones, about 90% of them present only once. Study-wide findings and caveats: The study listed 164 cytomegalovirus-associated TCR beta chains. Rarity marked most TCR sequences, yet some public TCRs occurred in many donors.

CDR1 is SNHLY, CDR2 FYNNEI, per germline. After removal of 6 bases from V and 2 bases from J, the junction contained 7 bases not matched to a gene. CDR3 length equals 17 residues. The chain couples TRBV2 to TRBJ2-1, with 13 bases lining up with TRBD2. This clonotype originated in a man between 18 and 35 years old in good health and CMV-seronegative. The source material was PBMCs. The CDR3 spells CASRLAGGPGPYNEQFF. CDR3 DNA: TGTGCCAGCAGACTAGCGGGAGGGCCGGGGCCCTACAATGAGCAGTTCTTC. The whole variable domain, filled in from reference TRBV2 and TRBJ2-1, reads EPEVTQTPSHQVTQMGQEVILRCVPISNHLYFYWYRQILGQKVEFLVSFYNNEISEKSEIFDDQFSVERPDGSNFTLKIRSTKLEDSAMYFCASRLAGGPGPYNEQFFGPGTRLTVL.